Listed below are T cell receptor beta chains from one sample, sequenced in a study of cytomegalovirus exposure and HLA in healthy donors. The protocol was immunoSEQ multiplex PCR, while the TCRdb copy is restricted to in-frame clones and leaves out a portion. The profile covers about 150,000 clones, with 80% to 90% appearing a single time and approximately 2.2% taken by the ten largest. The specimen was PBMCs. These receptors were collected from a male donor in good health and CMV-seronegative. Both conserved end residues are part of each CDR3. D genes are given only for firm matches. Part of the rows lack a size; the others show once, few, many or a class for expanded clones.

NA	NA	TRBV29-1	TRBJ2-3	CSVVTDTQYF	TGCAGCGTTGTTACTGATACGCAGTATTTT
TRBD1	NA	TRBV7-3	TRBJ2-7	CASSLTRTGIYEQYF	TGTGCCAGCAGCTTAACCAGGACAGGGATATACGAGCAGTACTTC
NA	NA	TRBV4-1	TRBJ2-3	CASSQDFNTDTQYF	TGCGCCAGCAGCCAAGACTTTAACACAGATACGCAGTATTTT
NA	NA	TRBV9	TRBJ2-3	CASSVAGGYTDTQYF	TGTGCCAGCAGCGTAGCTGGCGGTTACACAGATACGCAGTATTTT
TRBD1	NA	TRBV5-4	TRBJ2-3	CASSLQGAFPDTQYF	TGTGCCAGCAGCCTACAGGGGGCGTTTCCAGATACGCAGTATTTT
TRBD1	NA	TRBV9	TRBJ1-2	CASSLGQGSGYTF	TGTGCCAGCAGCCTGGGACAGGGAAGTGGCTACACCTTC
NA	NA	TRBV19	TRBJ2-5	CASSIVQGLQETQYF	TGTGCCAGTAGTATAGTCCAGGGGCTCCAAGAGACCCAGTACTTC
TRBD2	once	TRBV7-3	TRBJ2-1	CASNPAGGNEQFF	TGTGCCAGCAACCCAGCGGGAGGTAATGAGCAGTTCTTC
NA	once	TRBV7-7	TRBJ2-1	CASSRNRGSHEQFF	TGTGCTAGCAGCAGAAACCGCGGAAGCCATGAGCAGTTCTTC
NA	NA	TRBV7-9	TRBJ2-7	CASSLIGRREEQYF	TGTGCCAGCAGCTTAATCGGGAGACGGGAAGAGCAGTACTTC
NA	NA	TRBV7-2	TRBJ2-5	CASSLDAGLGETQYF	TGTGCCAGCAGCTTAGACGCAGGGCTGGGGGAGACCCAGTACTTC
NA	NA	TRBV7-3	TRBJ2-5	CASSLTGGARYQETQYF	TGTGCCAGCAGCTTAACGGGGGGGGCCCGGTACCAAGAGACCCAGTACTTC
NA	NA	TRBV28	TRBJ1-5	CASSPGPFRGNQPQHF	TGTGCCAGCAGTCCGGGTCCTTTCAGGGGCAATCAGCCCCAGCATTTT
TRBD1	NA	TRBV5-1	TRBJ2-7	CASSLGGTGSSYEQYF	TGCGCCAGCAGCTTGGGTGGGACAGGAAGCTCCTACGAGCAGTACTTC
NA	NA	TRBV11-2	TRBJ2-3	CASSTGTPSTDTQYF	TGTGCCAGCAGCACCGGGACACCTAGCACAGATACGCAGTATTTT
TRBD1	NA	TRBV7-2	TRBJ1-2	CASSARQGGGYTF	TGTGCCAGCAGCGCAAGACAGGGCGGGGGCTACACCTTC
NA	NA	TRBV27	TRBJ1-2	CASRSQGRYGYTF	TGTGCCAGCAGGTCACAGGGAAGGTATGGCTACACCTTC
TRBD2	NA	TRBV7-3	TRBJ2-3	CASSPAGLAGTDTQYF	TGTGCCAGCAGCCCAGCCGGACTAGCGGGCACAGATACGCAGTATTTT
TRBD1	NA	TRBV30	TRBJ1-1	CAWRGTGGTEAFF	TGTGCCTGGAGAGGGACAGGGGGCACTGAAGCTTTCTTT
TRBD2	NA	TRBV7-2	TRBJ2-5	CASSHSSGIGEETQYF	TGTGCCAGCAGCCACAGTAGCGGGATCGGAGAAGAGACCCAGTACTTC
NA	few	TRBV7-2	TRBJ1-4	CASSPGTTNEKLFF	TGTGCCAGCAGCCCGGGGACTACTAATGAAAAACTGTTTTTT
TRBD1	few	TRBV9	TRBJ1-2	CASSVRTGDYGYTF	TGTGCCAGCAGCGTGCGGACAGGGGACTATGGCTACACCTTC
NA	NA	TRBV6-1	TRBJ1-5	CATGLNSNQPQHF	TGTGCCACCGGACTAAATAGCAATCAGCCCCAGCATTTT
NA	NA	TRBV28	TRBJ1-4	CASGRGDEKLFF	TGTGCCAGCGGCCGAGGCGATGAAAAACTGTTTTTT
NA	NA	TRBV25-1	TRBJ1-6	CASSEEQGYNSPLHF	TGTGCCAGCAGTGAGGAACAGGGCTATAATTCACCCCTCCACTTT
TRBD1	NA	TRBV11-3	TRBJ2-1	CASSLVGQGLSNEQFF	TGTGCCAGCAGCTTAGTGGGACAGGGGTTAAGTAATGAGCAGTTCTTC
TRBD2	NA	TRBV6-5	TRBJ2-7	CASSPLSGSYEQYF	TGTGCCAGCAGTCCCCTCAGCGGGAGCTACGAGCAGTACTTC
NA	NA	TRBV7-2	TRBJ1-1	CASSFRGAEAFF	TGTGCCAGCAGCTTTAGGGGTGCTGAAGCTTTCTTT
NA	NA	TRBV28	TRBJ1-2	CASSTWRPDYGYTF	TGTGCCAGCAGTACATGGAGACCGGACTATGGCTACACCTTC
TRBD1	NA	TRBV7-2	TRBJ2-1	CASSPSQGSPYNEQFF	TGTGCCAGCAGCCCCTCACAGGGGAGTCCCTACAATGAGCAGTTCTTC
NA	NA	TRBV6-5	TRBJ2-7	CASSLKREPKEQYF	TGTGCCAGCAGTCTCAAACGGGAGCCGAAGGAGCAGTACTTC
NA	few	TRBV4-1	TRBJ2-7	CASSQDSTGEQYF	TGCGCCAGCAGCCAAGACTCTACGGGCGAGCAGTACTTC
TRBD2	NA	TRBV5-4	TRBJ2-3	CASSLGLRTSGASSTDTQYF	TGTGCCAGCAGCTTGGGGCTAAGAACTAGCGGGGCTTCTAGCACAGATACGCAGTATTTT
TRBD2	NA	TRBV5-4	TRBJ2-3	CASSRGGPLLWSTDTQYF	TGTGCCAGCAGCCGGGGGGGACCTCTTCTCTGGAGCACAGATACGCAGTATTTT
TRBD1	few	TRBV6-6	TRBJ1-1	CASTPGQGMNTEAFF	TGTGCCAGCACCCCGGGACAGGGGATGAACACTGAAGCTTTCTTT
NA	NA	TRBV28	TRBJ2-1	CASSLTGLPVFGEQFF	TGTGCCAGCAGTTTAACCGGACTACCGGTTTTTGGTGAGCAGTTCTTC
NA	NA	TRBV5-4	TRBJ2-1	CASSSDTRNEQFF	TGTGCCAGCAGTTCGGACACCCGCAATGAGCAGTTCTTC
TRBD2	NA	TRBV27	TRBJ2-7	CASSLSGLAGGYSYEQYF	TGTGCCAGCAGTTTATCGGGACTAGCGGGAGGGTACTCCTACGAGCAGTACTTC
NA	NA	TRBV23-1	TRBJ1-1	CASSQDPGLTEAFF	TGCGCCAGCAGTCAAGACCCAGGGCTCACTGAAGCTTTCTTT
NA	NA	TRBV5-5	TRBJ1-6	CASSLRGTPDSNSPLHF	TGTGCCAGCAGCTTGAGAGGGACACCCGACTCTAATTCACCCCTCCACTTT
TRBD2	NA	TRBV27	TRBJ2-1	CASTGLASKGEQFF	TGTGCCAGCACGGGACTAGCGAGTAAGGGGGAGCAGTTCTTC
TRBD2	NA	TRBV10-3	TRBJ2-1	CAISGTSGGNEQFF	TGTGCCATCAGTGGAACTTCGGGGGGCAATGAGCAGTTCTTC